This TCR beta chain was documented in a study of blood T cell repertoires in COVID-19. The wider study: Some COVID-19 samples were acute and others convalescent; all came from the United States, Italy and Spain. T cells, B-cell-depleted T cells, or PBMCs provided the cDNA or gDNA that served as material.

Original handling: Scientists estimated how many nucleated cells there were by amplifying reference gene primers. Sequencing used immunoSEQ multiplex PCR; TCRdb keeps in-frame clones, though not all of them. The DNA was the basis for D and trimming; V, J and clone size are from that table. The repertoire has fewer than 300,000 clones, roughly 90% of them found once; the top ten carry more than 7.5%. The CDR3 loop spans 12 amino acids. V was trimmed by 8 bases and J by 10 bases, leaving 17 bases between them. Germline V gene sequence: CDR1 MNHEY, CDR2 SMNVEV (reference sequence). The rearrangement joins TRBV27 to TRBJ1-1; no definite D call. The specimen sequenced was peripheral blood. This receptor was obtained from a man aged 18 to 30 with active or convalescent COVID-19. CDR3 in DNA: TGTGCCAGCCGCCTCGGGAAGGGCCTAGCTTTCTTT. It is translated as CASRLGKGLAFF.